This TCR beta chain was retrieved from a study of cytomegalovirus exposure and HLA in healthy donors. General study points: CMV serostatus alone was available as immune exposure information. Several of the most significant clusters appeared linked to common viral pathogens, based on a later analysis.

At sampling all donors were nominally healthy, likely with unrecorded immune exposures. The PCR ran on 60 Vbeta and 13 Jbeta primers. The method was immunoSEQ multiplex PCR; TCRdb's version includes in-frame clones alone and lacks a portion of them. The table lists a few hundred thousand clones, 65% to 75% of them singletons. This clone appeared once. Its antigen remains unknown. This TCR was sampled from a woman aged 25 to 39 in good health and CMV-seronegative. The sequenced sample consisted of PBMCs.

The CDR3 nucleotides read TGTGCCAGCAGCTTGGAGGGGCGGTACACTGAAGCTTTCTTT. This sequence encodes CASSLEGRYTEAFF. The chain uses TRBV5-4 and TRBJ1-1, with D tentatively TRBD1 (5 bases). This CDR3 spans 14 amino acids. Trimming stripped 0 bases from V and 3 bases from J, with 9 bases between. The germline V gene has CDR1 SGHNT and CDR2 YYREEE (reference sequence).